Each of the 10 T cell receptor beta chains below was sequenced from the same sample in a study of blood T cell repertoires in COVID-19 (dated by TCRdb to 2019 to 2021). Library preparation used the immunoSEQ multiplex PCR assay. TCRdb limited this immuneACCESS table to in-frame rearrangements with V and J called. A share of clones is missing; checked studies link under half to unresolved V genes, and the rest is unexplained. Counted in this sample were about 190,000 clones; about 81% of them appeared once. The ten largest clones represent around 11% of the sample. The source material was peripheral blood. These TCRs come from a woman older than 75 with COVID-19, enrolled during active disease.

The chain couples TRBV19 to TRBJ2-3; D unresolved. Germline assignment: CDR1 LNHDA and CDR2 SQIVND (reference sequence). Trimming took off 3 bases at V and 2 bases at J, with 6 bases between the two ends. The CDR3 extends over 13 amino acids. CDR3 bases: TGTGCCAGTAGTATTTTAGTCACAGATACGCAGTATTTT. This gives the protein CASSILVTDTQYF.

The chain uses TRBV28 and TRBJ2-1; 11 nucleotides line up with TRBD2. Germline trimming cut 4 bases from V and 0 bases from J; bases unmatched to any gene: 8. The germline V gene has CDR1 MDHEN and CDR2 SYDVKM. The CDR3 covers 18 residues. The CDR3 DNA follows: TGTGCCAGCAGTTCCCTAGCGGGAGGACAGAGCTCCTACAATGAGCAGTTCTTC. This sequence encodes CASSSLAGGQSSYNEQFF. The full variable domain, in which reference TRBV28 and TRBJ2-1 provide the parts outside the CDR3, is DVKVTQSSRYLVKRTGEKVFLECVQDMDHENMFWYRQDPGLGLRLIYFSYDVKMKEKGDIPEGYSVSREKKERFSLILESASTNQTSMYLCASSSLAGGQSSYNEQFFGPGTRLTVL.

This clone was seen only once. The V and J genes are TRBV4-1 and TRBJ2-5; 9 positions match TRBD2. CDR1 and CDR2 (germline): MGHRA, YSYEKL. CDR3 length equals 15 residues. With 2 bases clipped from V and 5 bases from J, the junction kept 6 bases outside the gene matches. CDR3 sequence: CASSQLLAGWETQYF. In nucleotides, the CDR3 is TGCGCCAGCAGCCAACTACTAGCGGGCTGGGAGACCCAGTACTTC.

This chain links TRBV11-2 with TRBJ2-7; the D gene is possibly TRBD2 (6 bases). The CDR3 has 15 amino acids. V dropped 3 bases and J dropped 0 bases, with 12 bases sitting between them. Per germline, CDR1 SGHAT and CDR2 FQNNGV. CDR3 loop: CASSLGLAASYEQYF. Here the CDR3 DNA reads TGTGCCAGCAGCTTGGGCTTAGCGGCCTCCTACGAGCAGTACTTC.

This chain links TRBV4-1 with TRBJ2-4; D perhaps matches TRBD1 (6 bases). V lost 1 base and J lost 0, with 13 bases in between. CDR1 and CDR2 from the germline V gene are MGHRA and YSYEKL. The CDR3 sequence is 17 residues long. CDR3 nucleotide sequence: TGCGCCAGCAGCCAAGGGACAGCTAGTTTAGCCAAAAACATTCAGTACTTC. It is translated as CASSQGTASLAKNIQYF.

CDR3 protein: CASGFNRAWKPQHF. DNA for the CDR3: TGTGCTAGTGGTTTTAACAGGGCTTGGAAGCCCCAGCATTTT. The chain uses TRBV12-5 and TRBJ1-5; possibly TRBD1 for D (6 bases). Germline V lookup: CDR1 LGHNT, CDR2 FRNRAP. The CDR3 extends over 14 amino acids. Trimming pared 3 bases from V and 8 bases from J, leaving 14 bases between.

The chain joins TRBV30 to TRBJ2-3, with D uncertain. Trimming shortened V by 3 bases and J by 3 bases, and 4 bases separated the two germline ends. This CDR3 has 11 amino acids. Germline CDR1 reads GTSNPN; CDR2 reads SVGIG (reference sequence). The CDR3 sequence is CAWRETDTQYF. The CDR3 DNA reads TGTGCCTGGAGGGAGACAGATACGCAGTATTTT.

The V gene is TRBV10-3, the J gene TRBJ2-7; D might be TRBD1 (6 bases). The CDR3 has 13 amino acids. The V end was cut by 7 bases, the J end by 0 bases, with 10 bases between. Germline CDR1 is ENHRY and CDR2 is SYGVKD. The DNA of the CDR3 is TGTGCCATCACAGGGGAAAGCTCCTACGAGCAGTACTTC. This translates into CAITGESSYEQYF.

The J gene is TRBJ1-4, the V gene TRBV19, with TRBD1 as a possible D gene (6 bases). Trimming took off 6 bases at V and 3 bases at J, with 11 bases between the two ends. This CDR3 has 14 amino acids. Per the germline V gene, CDR1 is LNHDA and CDR2 is SQIVND (reference sequence). CDR3 coding DNA: TGTGCCAGTAGAATTGGACAGTCTAATGAAAAACTGTTTTTT. Its translation is CASRIGQSNEKLFF.

The rearrangement uses TRBV5-1 and TRBJ2-7, with TRBD2 as a possible D gene (5 bases). The CDR3 spans 16 residues. CDR1 is SGHRS, CDR2 YFSETQ, per germline. V was clipped by 2 bases and J by 2 bases, with 17 bases between them. CDR3 sequence: CASSFYLSLAPYEQYF. For the CDR3, the DNA is TGCGCCAGCAGCTTCTATCTGAGTCTAGCCCCCTACGAGCAGTACTTC.